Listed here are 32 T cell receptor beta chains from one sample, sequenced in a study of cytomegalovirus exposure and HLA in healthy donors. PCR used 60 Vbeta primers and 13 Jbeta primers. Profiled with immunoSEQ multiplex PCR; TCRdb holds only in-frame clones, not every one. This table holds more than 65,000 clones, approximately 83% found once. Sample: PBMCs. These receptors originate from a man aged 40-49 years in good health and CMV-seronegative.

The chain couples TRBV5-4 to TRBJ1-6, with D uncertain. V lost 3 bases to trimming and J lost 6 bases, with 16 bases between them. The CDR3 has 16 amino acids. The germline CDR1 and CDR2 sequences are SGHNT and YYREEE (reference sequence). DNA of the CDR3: TGTGCCAGCAGCTCTAAAAGAGGCGGGAGTAATTCACCCCTCCACTTT. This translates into CASSSKRGGSNSPLHF. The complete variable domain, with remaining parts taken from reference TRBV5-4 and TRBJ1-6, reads ETGVTQSPTHLIKTRGQQVTLRCSSQSGHNTVSWYQQALGQGPQFIFQYYREEENGRGNFPPRFSGLQFPNYSSELNVNALELDDSALYLCASSSKRGGSNSPLHFGNGTRLTVT.

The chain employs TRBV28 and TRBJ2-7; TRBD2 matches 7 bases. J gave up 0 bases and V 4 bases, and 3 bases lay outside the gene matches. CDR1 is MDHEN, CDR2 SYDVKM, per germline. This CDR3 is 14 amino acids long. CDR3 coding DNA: TGTGCCAGCAGTTACGGGGGGAACTCCTACGAGCAGTACTTC. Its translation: CASSYGGNSYEQYF.

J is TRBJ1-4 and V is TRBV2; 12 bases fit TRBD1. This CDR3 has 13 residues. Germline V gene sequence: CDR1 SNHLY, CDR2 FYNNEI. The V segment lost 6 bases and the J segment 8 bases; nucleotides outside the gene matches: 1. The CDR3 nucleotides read TGTGCCAGCAGCGGGACAGGGGGCGAAAAACTGTTTTTT. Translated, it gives CASSGTGGEKLFF.

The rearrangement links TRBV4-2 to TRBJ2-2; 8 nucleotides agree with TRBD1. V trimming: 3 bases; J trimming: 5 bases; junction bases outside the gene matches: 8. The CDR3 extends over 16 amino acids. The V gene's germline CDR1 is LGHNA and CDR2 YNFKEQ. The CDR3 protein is CASSHQGASTTGELFF. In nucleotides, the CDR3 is TGTGCCAGCAGCCATCAGGGGGCCTCTACTACCGGGGAGCTGTTTTTT.

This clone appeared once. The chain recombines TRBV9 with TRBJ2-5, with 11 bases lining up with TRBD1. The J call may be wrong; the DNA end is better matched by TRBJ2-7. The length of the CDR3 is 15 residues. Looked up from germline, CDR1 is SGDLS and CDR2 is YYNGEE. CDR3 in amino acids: CASSVEGQGVYEQYF. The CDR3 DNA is TGTGCCAGCAGCGTGGAGGGACAGGGGGTGTACGAGCAGTACTTC.

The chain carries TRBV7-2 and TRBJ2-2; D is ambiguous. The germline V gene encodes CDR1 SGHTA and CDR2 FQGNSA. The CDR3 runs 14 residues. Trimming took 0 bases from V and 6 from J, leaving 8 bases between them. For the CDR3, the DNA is TGTGCCAGCAGCTTAGCGCCGGTGGCCGGGGAGCTGTTTTTT. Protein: CASSLAPVAGELFF.

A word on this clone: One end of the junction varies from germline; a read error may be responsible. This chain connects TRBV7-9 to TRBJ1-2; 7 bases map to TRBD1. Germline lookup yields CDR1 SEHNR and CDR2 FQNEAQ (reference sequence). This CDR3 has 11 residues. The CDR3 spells CSSSPGGGYTF. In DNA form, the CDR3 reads TGTTCCAGCAGCCCAGGGGGAGGCTACACCTTC.

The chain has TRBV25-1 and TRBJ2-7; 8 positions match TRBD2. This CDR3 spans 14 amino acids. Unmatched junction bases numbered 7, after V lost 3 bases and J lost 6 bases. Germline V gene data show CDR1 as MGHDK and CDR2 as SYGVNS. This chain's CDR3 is CASSDAGGFLEQYF. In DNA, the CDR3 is TGTGCCAGCAGTGATGCGGGGGGATTCCTCGAGCAGTACTTC.

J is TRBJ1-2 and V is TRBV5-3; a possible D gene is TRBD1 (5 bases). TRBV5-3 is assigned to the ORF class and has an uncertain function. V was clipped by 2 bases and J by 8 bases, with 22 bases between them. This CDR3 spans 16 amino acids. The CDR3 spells CARSFVGLLRGRGYTF. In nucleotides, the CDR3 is TGTGCCAGAAGCTTTGTAGGTTTGTTAAGGGGAAGGGGCTACACCTTC.

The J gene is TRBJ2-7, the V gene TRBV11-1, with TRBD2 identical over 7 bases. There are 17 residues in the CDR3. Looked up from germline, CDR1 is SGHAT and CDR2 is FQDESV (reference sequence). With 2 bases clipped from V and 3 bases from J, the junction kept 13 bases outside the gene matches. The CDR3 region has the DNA TGTGCCAGCAGCTTAAGGTGGCTAGCGGTTAAGATCTACGAGCAGTACTTC. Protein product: CASSLRWLAVKIYEQYF.

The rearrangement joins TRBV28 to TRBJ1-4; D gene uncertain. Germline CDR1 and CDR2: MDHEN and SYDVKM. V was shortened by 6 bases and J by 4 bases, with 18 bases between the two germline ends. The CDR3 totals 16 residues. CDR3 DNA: TGTGCCAGCAGCTCTTTGTCCGGCGGGAGTAATGAAAAACTGTTTTTT. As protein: CASSSLSGGSNEKLFF.

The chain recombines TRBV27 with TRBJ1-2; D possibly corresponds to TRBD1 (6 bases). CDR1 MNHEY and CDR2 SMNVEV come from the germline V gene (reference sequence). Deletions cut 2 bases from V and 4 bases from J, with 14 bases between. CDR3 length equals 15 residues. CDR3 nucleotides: TGTGCCAGCAGTTTACGGGGGGCCTCTCCCTATGGCTACACCTTC. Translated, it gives CASSLRGASPYGYTF.

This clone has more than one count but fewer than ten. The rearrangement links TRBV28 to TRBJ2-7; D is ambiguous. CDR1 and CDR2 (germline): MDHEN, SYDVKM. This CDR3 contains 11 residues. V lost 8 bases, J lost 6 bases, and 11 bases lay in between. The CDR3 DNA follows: TGTGCCAGCGGGCGAGCCCCCGAGCAGTACTTC. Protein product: CASGRAPEQYF. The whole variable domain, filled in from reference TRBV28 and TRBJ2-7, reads DVKVTQSSRYLVKRTGEKVFLECVQDMDHENMFWYRQDPGLGLRLIYFSYDVKMKEKGDIPEGYSVSREKKERFSLILESASTNQTSMYLCASGRAPEQYFGPGTRLTVT.

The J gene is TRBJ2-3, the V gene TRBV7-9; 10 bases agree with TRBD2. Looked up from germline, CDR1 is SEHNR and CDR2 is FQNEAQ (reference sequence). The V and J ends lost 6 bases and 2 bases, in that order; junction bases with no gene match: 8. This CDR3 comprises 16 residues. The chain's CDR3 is CASSRLSGGDTDTQYF. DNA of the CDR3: TGTGCCAGCAGTCGTTTGAGCGGGGGGGACACAGATACGCAGTATTTT.

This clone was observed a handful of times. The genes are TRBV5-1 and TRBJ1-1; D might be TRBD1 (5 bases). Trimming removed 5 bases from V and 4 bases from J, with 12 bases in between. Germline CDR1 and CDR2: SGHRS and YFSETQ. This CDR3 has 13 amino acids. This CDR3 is CASRGPGSTEAFF. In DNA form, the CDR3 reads TGCGCCAGCAGGGGGCCGGGTAGCACTGAAGCTTTCTTT.

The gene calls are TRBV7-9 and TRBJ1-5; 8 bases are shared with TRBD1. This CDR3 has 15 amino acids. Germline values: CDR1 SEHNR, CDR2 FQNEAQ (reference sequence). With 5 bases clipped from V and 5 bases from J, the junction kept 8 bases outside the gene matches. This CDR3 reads CASSGPGTGYQPQHF. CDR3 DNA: TGTGCCAGCAGCGGACCAGGGACAGGTTATCAGCCCCAGCATTTT.

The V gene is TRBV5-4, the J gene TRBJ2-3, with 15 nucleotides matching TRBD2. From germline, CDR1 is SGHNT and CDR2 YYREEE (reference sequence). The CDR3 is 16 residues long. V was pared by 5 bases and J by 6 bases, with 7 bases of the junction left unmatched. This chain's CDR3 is CASRRTSGGAGDTQYF. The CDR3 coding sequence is TGTGCCAGCAGACGGACTAGCGGGGGGGCCGGTGATACGCAGTATTTT. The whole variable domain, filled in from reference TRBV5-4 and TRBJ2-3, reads ETGVTQSPTHLIKTRGQQVTLRCSSQSGHNTVSWYQQALGQGPQFIFQYYREEENGRGNFPPRFSGLQFPNYSSELNVNALELDDSALYLCASRRTSGGAGDTQYFGPGTRLTVL.

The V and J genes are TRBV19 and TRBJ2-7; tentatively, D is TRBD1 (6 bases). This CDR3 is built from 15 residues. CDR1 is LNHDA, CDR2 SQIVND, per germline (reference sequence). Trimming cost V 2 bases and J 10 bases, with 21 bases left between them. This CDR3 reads CASSISVYGQNEQYF. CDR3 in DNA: TGTGCCAGTAGTATAAGCGTCTACGGACAGAATGAACAGTACTTC.

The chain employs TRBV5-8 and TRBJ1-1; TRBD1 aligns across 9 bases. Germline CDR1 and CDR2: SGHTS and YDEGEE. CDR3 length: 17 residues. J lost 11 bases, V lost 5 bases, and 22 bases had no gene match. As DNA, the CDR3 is TGTGCCAGCAGTTCGGACCGGGACAGGGCTTGGAGGAGGGTGGCTTTCTTT. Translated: CASSSDRDRAWRRVAFF. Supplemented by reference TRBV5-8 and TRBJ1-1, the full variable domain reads EAGVTQSPTHLIKTRGQQATLRCSPISGHTSVYWYQQALGLGLQFLLWYDEGEERNRGNFPPRFSGRQFPNYSSELNVNALELEDSALYLCASSSDRDRAWRRVAFFGQGTRLTVV.

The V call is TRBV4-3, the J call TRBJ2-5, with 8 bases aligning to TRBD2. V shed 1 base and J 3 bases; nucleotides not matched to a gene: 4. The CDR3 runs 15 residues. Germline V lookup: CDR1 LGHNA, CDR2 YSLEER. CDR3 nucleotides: TGCGCCAGCAGCCAAGGGGCGGGGGGAAAAGAGACCCAGTACTTC. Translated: CASSQGAGGKETQYF.

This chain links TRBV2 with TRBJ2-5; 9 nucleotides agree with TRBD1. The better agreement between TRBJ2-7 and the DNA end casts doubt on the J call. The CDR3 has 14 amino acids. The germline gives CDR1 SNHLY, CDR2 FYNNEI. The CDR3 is CASQPGTGSHEQYF. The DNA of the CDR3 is TGTGCCAGCCAACCGGGGACAGGGTCCCACGAGCAGTACTTC.

The CDR3 DNA reads as TGTGCCAGCAGTTATAGCGGGGGGGCCATAAATGAGCAGTTCTTC. Protein: CASSYSGGAINEQFF. The rearrangement uses TRBV7-6 and TRBJ2-1, with 11 bases matching TRBD2. The J segment lost 7 bases and the V segment lost 6 bases, leaving 8 bases of the junction unmatched. The CDR3 is 15 amino acids. The germline gives CDR1 SGHVS, CDR2 FNYEAQ. Drawing the rest from reference TRBV7-6 and TRBJ2-1, the complete variable domain is GAGVSQSPRYKVTKRGQDVALRCDPISGHVSLYWYRQALGQGPEFLTYFNYEAQQDKSGLPNDRFSAERPEGSISTLTIQRTEQRDSAMYRCASSYSGGAINEQFFGPGTRLTVL.

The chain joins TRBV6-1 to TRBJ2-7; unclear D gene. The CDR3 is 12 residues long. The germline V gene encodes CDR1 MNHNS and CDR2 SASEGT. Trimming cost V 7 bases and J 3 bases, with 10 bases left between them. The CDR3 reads CASKTAHYEQYF. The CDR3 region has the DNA TGTGCCAGCAAAACAGCCCACTACGAGCAGTACTTC.

CDR3 loop: CASSTPGQVTWIENTIYF. The CDR3, as DNA: TGTGCCAGTAGTACTCCGGGACAGGTAACCTGGATCGAAAACACCATATATTTT. This chain uses TRBV19 with TRBJ1-3; 8 bases match TRBD1. CDR3 size: 18 residues. V lost 4 bases, J lost 6 bases, and 17 bases stayed unmatched. From germline, CDR1 is LNHDA and CDR2 SQIVND (reference sequence).

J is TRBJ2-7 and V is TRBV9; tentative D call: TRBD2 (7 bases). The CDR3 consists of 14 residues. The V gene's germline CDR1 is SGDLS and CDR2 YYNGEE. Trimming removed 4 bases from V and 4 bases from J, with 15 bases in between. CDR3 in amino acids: CASSSAEGGYEQYF. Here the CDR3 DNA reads TGTGCCAGCAGCTCCGCGGAGGGGGGGTACGAGCAGTACTTC. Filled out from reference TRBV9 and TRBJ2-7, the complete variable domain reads DSGVTQTPKHLITATGQRVTLRCSPRSGDLSVYWYQQSLDQGLQFLIQYYNGEERAKGNILERFSAQQFPDLHSELNLSSLELGDSALYFCASSSAEGGYEQYFGPGTRLTVT.

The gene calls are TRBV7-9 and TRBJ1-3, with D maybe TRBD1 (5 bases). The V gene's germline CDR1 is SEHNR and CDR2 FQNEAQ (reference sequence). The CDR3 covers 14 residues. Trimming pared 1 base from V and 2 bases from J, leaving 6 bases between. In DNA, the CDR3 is TGTGCCAGCAGCTTAGAGGGGCCTGGAAACACCATATATTTT. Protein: CASSLEGPGNTIYF.

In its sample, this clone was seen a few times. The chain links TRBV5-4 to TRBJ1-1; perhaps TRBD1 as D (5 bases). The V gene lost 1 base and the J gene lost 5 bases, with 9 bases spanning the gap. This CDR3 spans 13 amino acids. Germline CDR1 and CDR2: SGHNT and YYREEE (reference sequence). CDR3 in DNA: TGTGCCAGCAGCTTGAGGGGAAGGACTGAAGCTTTCTTT. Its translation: CASSLRGRTEAFF. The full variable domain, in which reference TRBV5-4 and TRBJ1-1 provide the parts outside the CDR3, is ETGVTQSPTHLIKTRGQQVTLRCSSQSGHNTVSWYQQALGQGPQFIFQYYREEENGRGNFPPRFSGLQFPNYSSELNVNALELDDSALYLCASSLRGRTEAFFGQGTRLTVV.

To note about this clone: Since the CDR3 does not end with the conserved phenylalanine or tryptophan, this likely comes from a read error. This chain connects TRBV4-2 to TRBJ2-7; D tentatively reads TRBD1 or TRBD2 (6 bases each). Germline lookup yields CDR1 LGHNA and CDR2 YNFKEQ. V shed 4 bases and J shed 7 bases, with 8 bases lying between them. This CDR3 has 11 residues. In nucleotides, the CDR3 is TGTGCCAGCAGCCTAGGGGGGGAGCAGTACCTC. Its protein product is CASSLGGEQYL.

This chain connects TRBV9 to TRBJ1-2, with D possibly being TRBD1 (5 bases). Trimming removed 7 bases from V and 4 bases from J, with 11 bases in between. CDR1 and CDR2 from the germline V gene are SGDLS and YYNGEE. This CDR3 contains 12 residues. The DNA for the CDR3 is TGTGCCAGCTCCAGGGATGGCTATGGCTACACCTTC. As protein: CASSRDGYGYTF.

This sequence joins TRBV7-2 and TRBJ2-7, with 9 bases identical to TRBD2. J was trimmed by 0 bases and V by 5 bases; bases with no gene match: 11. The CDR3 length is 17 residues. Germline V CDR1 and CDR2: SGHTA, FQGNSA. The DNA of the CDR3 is TGTGCCAGCAGCGCCAAGGGCCTAGCGGGGATCTCCTACGAGCAGTACTTC. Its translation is CASSAKGLAGISYEQYF.

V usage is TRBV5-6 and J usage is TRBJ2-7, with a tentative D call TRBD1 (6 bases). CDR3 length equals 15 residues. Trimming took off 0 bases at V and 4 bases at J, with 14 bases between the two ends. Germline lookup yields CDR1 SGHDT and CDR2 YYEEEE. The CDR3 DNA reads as TGTGCCAGCAGCTTGGTAACAGGGCAATGGTACGAGCAGTACTTC. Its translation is CASSLVTGQWYEQYF.

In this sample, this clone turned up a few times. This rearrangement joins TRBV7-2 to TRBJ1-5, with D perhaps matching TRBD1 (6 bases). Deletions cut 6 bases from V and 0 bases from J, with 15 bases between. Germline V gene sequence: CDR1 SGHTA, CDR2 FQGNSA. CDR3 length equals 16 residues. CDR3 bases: TGTGCCAGCAGTCATCCCGACAGGAGTAGCAATCAGCCCCAGCATTTT. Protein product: CASSHPDRSSNQPQHF.